This entry describes one T cell receptor (beta chain). Original processing notes: Using reference gene primer amplification, nucleated cell counts were estimated. Profiled with immunoSEQ multiplex PCR; TCRdb holds only in-frame clones, not every one. V and J calls and clone size come straight from that table; D and trimming were deduced from the DNA. The repertoire holds approximately 81,000 clones, roughly 78% seen once, with approximately 7.3% in the top ten. This sample was taken from a study of blood T cell repertoires in COVID-19. The wider study: PBMCs, B-cell-depleted T cells, or T cells were the source of the cDNA or gDNA that made up the material.

Germline CDR1 reads SEHNR; CDR2 reads FQNEAQ (reference sequence). Trimming stripped 4 bases from V and 4 bases from J, with 11 bases between. The CDR3 extends over 14 amino acids. This chain links TRBV7-9 with TRBJ1-3, with a tentative D call TRBD1 (5 bases). This sequence was found in a human donor in a cohort sampled during active COVID-19. Sequences were obtained from peripheral blood. The CDR3 sequence: CASSSQGLGNTIYF. The CDR3 region has the DNA TGTGCCAGCAGCTCGCAGGGATTGGGAAACACCATATATTTT.